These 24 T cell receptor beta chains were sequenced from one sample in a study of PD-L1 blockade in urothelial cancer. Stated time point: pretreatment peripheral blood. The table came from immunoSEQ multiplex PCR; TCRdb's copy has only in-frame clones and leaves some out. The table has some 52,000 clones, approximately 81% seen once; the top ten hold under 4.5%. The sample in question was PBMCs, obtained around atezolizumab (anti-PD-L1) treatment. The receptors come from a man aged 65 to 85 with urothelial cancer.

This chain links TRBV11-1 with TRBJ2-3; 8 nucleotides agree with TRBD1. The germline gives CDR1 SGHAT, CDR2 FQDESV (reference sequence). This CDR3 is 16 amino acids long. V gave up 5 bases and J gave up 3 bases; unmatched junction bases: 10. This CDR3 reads CASSLRTGYGTDTQYF. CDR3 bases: TGTGCCAGCAGCCTGAGGACAGGGTATGGGACAGATACGCAGTATTTT.

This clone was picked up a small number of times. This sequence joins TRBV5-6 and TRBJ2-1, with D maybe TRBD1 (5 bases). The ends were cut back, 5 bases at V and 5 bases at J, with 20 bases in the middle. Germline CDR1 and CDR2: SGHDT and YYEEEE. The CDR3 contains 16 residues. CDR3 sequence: CASRATWALGDNEQFF. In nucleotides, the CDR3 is TGTGCCAGCAGAGCTACTTGGGCCTTAGGGGACAATGAGCAGTTCTTC. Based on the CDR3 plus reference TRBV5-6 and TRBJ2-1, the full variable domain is DAGVTQSPTHLIKTRGQQVTLRCSPKSGHDTVSWYQQALGQGPQFIFQYYEEEERQRGNFPDRFSGHQFPNYSSELNVNALLLGDSALYLCASRATWALGDNEQFFGPGTRLTVL.

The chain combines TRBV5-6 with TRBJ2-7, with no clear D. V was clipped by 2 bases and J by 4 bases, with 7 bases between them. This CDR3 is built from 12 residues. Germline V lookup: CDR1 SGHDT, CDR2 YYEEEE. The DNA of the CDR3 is TGTGCCAGCAGCTTAATCGGGTACGAGCAGTACTTC. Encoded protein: CASSLIGYEQYF.

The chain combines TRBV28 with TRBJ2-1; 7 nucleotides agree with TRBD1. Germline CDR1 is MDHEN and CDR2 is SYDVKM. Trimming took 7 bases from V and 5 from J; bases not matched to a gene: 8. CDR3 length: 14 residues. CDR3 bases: TGTGCCAGCAACGACGGGACAGCTGACAATGAGCAGTTCTTC. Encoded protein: CASNDGTADNEQFF.

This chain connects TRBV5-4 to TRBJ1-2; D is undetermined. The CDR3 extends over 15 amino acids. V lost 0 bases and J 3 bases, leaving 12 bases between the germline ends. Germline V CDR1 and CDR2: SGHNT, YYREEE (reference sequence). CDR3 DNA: TGTGCCAGCAGCTTGGGAGGCGGCCATCACTATGGCTACACCTTC. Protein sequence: CASSLGGGHHYGYTF.

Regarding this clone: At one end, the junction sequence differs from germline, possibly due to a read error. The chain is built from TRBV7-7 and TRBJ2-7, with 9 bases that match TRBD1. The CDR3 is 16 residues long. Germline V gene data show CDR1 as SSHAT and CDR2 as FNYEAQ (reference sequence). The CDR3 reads CASSALPPDRGGEQYF. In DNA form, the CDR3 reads TGTGCTAGCAGCGCGCTCCCCCCGGACAGGGGCGGCGAGCAGTACTTC.

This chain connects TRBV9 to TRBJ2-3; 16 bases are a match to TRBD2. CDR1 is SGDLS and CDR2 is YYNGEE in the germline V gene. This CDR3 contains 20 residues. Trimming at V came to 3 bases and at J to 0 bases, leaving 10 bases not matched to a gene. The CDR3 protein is CASSARLPGLAGGSTDTQYF. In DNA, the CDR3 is TGTGCCAGCAGCGCCCGTCTGCCGGGACTAGCGGGGGGGAGCACAGATACGCAGTATTTT. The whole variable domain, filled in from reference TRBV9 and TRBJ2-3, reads DSGVTQTPKHLITATGQRVTLRCSPRSGDLSVYWYQQSLDQGLQFLIQYYNGEERAKGNILERFSAQQFPDLHSELNLSSLELGDSALYFCASSARLPGLAGGSTDTQYFGPGTRLTVL.

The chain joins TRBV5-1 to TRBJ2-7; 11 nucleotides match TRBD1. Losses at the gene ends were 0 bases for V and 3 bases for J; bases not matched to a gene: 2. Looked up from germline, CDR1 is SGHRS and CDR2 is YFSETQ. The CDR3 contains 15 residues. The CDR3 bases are TGCGCCAGCAGCTTGGAGGGACAGGGGGACTACGAGCAGTACTTC. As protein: CASSLEGQGDYEQYF.

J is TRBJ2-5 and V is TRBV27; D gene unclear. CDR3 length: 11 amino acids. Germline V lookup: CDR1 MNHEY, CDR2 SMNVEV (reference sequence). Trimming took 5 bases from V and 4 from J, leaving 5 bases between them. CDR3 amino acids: CASSRRETQYF. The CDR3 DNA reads TGTGCCAGCAGTAGGAGAGAGACCCAGTACTTC.

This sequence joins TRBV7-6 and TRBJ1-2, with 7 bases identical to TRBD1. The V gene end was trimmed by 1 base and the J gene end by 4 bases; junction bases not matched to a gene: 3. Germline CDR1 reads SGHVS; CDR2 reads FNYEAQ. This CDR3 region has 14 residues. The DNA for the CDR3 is TGTGCCAGCAGCTTAGAACAGGGGAGCTATGGCTACACCTTC. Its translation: CASSLEQGSYGYTF.

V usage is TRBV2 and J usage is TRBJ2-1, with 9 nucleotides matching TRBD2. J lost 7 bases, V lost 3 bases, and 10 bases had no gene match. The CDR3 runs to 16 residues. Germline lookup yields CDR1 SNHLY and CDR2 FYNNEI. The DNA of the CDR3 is TGTGCCAGCAGTGACGTTCTGGCGGGAGGGGGAAATGAGCAGTTCTTC. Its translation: CASSDVLAGGGNEQFF. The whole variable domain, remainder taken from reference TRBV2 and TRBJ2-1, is EPEVTQTPSHQVTQMGQEVILRCVPISNHLYFYWYRQILGQKVEFLVSFYNNEISEKSEIFDDQFSVERPDGSNFTLKIRSTKLEDSAMYFCASSDVLAGGGNEQFFGPGTRLTVL.

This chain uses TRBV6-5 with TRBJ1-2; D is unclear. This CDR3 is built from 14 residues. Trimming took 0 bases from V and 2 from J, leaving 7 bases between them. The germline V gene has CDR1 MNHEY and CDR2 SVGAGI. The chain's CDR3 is CASSYSAANYGYTF. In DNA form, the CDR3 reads TGTGCCAGCAGTTACTCGGCTGCAAACTATGGCTACACCTTC.

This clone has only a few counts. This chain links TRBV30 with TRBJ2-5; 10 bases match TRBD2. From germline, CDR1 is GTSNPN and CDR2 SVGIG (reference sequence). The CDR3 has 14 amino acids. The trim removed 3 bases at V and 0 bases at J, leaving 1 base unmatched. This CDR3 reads CAWRTSGNQETQYF. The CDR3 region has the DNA TGTGCCTGGAGAACTAGCGGGAACCAAGAGACCCAGTACTTC.

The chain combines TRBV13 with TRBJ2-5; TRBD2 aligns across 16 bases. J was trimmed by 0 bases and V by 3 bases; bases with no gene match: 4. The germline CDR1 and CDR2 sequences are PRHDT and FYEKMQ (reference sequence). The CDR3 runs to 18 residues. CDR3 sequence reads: CASSLGTSGRVYQETQYF. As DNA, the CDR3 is TGTGCCAGCAGCTTGGGGACTAGCGGGAGGGTGTACCAAGAGACCCAGTACTTC.

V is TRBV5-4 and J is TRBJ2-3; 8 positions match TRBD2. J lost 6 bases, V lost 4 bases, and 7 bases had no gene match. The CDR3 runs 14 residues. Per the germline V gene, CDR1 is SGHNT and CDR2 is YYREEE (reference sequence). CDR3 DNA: TGTGCCAGCAGCAGAGGACTAGCAGGGGATACGCAGTATTTT. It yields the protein CASSRGLAGDTQYF.

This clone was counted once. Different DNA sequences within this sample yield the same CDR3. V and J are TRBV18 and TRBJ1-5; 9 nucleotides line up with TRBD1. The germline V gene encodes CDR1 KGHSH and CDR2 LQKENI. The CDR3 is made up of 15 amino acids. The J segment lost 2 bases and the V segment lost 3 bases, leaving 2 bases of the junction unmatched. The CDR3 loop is CASSPDRGGNQPQHF. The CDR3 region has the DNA TGTGCCAGCTCACCGGACAGGGGAGGCAATCAGCCCCAGCATTTT.

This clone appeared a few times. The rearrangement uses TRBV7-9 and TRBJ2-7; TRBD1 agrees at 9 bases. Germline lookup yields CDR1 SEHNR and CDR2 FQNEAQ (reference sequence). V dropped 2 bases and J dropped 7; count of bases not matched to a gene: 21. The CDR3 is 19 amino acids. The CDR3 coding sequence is TGTGCCAGCAGCTTATCCGGGCTATTGTGGGGACAGGGTGCGGGTGAGCAGTACTTC. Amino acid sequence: CASSLSGLLWGQGAGEQYF. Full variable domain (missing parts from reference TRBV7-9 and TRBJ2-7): DTGVSQNPRHKITKRGQNVTFRCDPISEHNRLYWYRQTLGQGPEFLTYFQNEAQLEKSRLLSDRFSAERPKGSFSTLEIQRTEQGDSAMYLCASSLSGLLWGQGAGEQYFGPGTRLTVT.

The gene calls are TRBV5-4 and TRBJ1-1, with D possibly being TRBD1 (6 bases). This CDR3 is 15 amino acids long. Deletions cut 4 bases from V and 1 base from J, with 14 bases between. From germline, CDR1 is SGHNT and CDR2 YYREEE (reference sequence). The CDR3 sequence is CASSPGTQRNTEAFF. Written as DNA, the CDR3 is TGTGCCAGCAGCCCCGGGACACAACGGAACACTGAAGCTTTCTTT.

The CDR3: CASSVVFQAGGPTQFF. For the CDR3, the DNA is TGTGCCAGCAGCGTAGTCTTCCAAGCGGGAGGGCCGACTCAGTTCTTC. The chain recombines TRBV9 with TRBJ2-1; 10 nucleotides line up with TRBD2. V trimming: 0 bases; J trimming: 13 bases; junction bases outside the gene matches: 13. Germline assignment: CDR1 SGDLS and CDR2 YYNGEE. The CDR3 has 16 amino acids.

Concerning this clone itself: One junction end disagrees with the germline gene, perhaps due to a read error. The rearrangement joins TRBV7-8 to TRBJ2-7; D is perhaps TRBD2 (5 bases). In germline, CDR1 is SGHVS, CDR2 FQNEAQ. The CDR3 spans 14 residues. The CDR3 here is CASSLAVRLYEQYF. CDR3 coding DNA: TGTGCCAGCAGCCTAGCCGTCAGACTCTACGAGCAGTACTTC.

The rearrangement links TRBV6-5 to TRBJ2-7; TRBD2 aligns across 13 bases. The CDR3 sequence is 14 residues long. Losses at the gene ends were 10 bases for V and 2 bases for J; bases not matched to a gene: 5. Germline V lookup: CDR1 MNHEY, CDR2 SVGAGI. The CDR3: CATSGLAGAYEQYF. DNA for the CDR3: TGTGCCACCTCCGGACTAGCGGGGGCCTACGAGCAGTACTTC.

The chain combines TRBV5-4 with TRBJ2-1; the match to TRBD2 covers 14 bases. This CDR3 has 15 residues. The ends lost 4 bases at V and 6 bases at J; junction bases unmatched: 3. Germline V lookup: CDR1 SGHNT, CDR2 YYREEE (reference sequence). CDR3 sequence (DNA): TGTGCCAGCAGCGTAGGGACTAGCGGGAGCAATGAGCAGTTCTTC. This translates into CASSVGTSGSNEQFF.

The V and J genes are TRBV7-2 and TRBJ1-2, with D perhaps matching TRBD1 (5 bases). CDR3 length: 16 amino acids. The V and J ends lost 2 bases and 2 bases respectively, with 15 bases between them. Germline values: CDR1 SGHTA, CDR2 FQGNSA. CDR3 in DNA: TGTGCCAGCAGCTTAAAAGCGGGGGAGCCAAACTATGGCTACACCTTC. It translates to CASSLKAGEPNYGYTF.

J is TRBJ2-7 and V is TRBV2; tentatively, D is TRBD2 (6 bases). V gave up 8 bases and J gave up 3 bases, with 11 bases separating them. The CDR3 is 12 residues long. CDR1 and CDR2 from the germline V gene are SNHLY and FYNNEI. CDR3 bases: TGTGCCAGCCGGGGCGGGAACTACGAGCAGTACTTC. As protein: CASRGGNYEQYF. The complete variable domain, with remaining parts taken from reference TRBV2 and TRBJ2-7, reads EPEVTQTPSHQVTQMGQEVILRCVPISNHLYFYWYRQILGQKVEFLVSFYNNEISEKSEIFDDQFSVERPDGSNFTLKIRSTKLEDSAMYFCASRGGNYEQYFGPGTRLTVT.